A single sample gave rise to the 6 T cell receptor beta chains below, sequenced in a study of identifying expanded T cells in peripheral blood. The method was immunoSEQ multiplex PCR; TCRdb's version includes in-frame clones alone and lacks a portion of them. The profile covers about 98,000 clones, with more than 70% appearing a single time and 11% to 15% taken by the ten largest. Sequencing input: blood. All receptors derive from a person aged 18 to 75 in good health.

The rearrangement links TRBV18 to TRBJ2-7, with TRBD1 matching over 11 bases. The germline CDR1 and CDR2 sequences are KGHSH and LQKENI. The junction had 3 bases not matched to a gene; V was cut back by 5 bases and J by 3 bases. The CDR3 loop spans 14 amino acids. The CDR3: CASSAGTGGYEQYF. CDR3 nucleotide sequence: TGTGCCAGCTCAGCTGGGACAGGGGGCTACGAGCAGTACTTC.

This rearrangement joins TRBV5-1 to TRBJ2-2, with TRBD1 identical over 8 bases. Germline V lookup: CDR1 SGHRS, CDR2 YFSETQ. This CDR3 is built from 16 residues. V lost 2 bases to trimming and J lost 5 bases; unmatched junction nucleotides: 8. Here the CDR3 reads CASSLRQGSGTGELFF. CDR3 in DNA: TGCGCCAGCAGCTTACGACAGGGGTCGGGAACCGGGGAGCTGTTTTTT.

The chain links TRBV7-8 to TRBJ1-5, with a weak D call TRBD1 (6 bases). Trimming stripped 3 bases from V and 1 base from J, with 10 bases between. Germline CDR1 is SGHVS and CDR2 is FQNEAQ. The CDR3 loop spans 15 amino acids. The CDR3 spells CASSFTGSSNQPQHF. Here the CDR3 DNA reads TGTGCCAGCAGCTTTACAGGGTCGAGCAATCAGCCCCAGCATTTT.

The V call is TRBV18, the J call TRBJ1-4; 7 nucleotides align to TRBD1. The CDR3 sequence is 15 residues long. The germline CDR1 and CDR2 sequences are KGHSH and LQKENI. Unmatched junction bases numbered 8, after V lost 6 bases and J lost 4 bases. CDR3 in amino acids: CASSLGTARNEKLFF. The DNA for the CDR3 is TGTGCCAGCTCGCTGGGGACAGCCCGTAATGAAAAACTGTTTTTT.

On this clone: At one end the junction does not follow the germline gene, possibly because of a read error. The V gene is TRBV6-1, the J gene TRBJ2-7, with 7 bases aligning to TRBD1. This CDR3 contains 14 residues. The germline V gene has CDR1 MNHNS and CDR2 SASEGT. CDR3 sequence (DNA): TGTGCCAGCAATGAACAAGGGGGCGCGTACGAGCAGTACTTC. Its translation is CASNEQGGAYEQYF.

The chain employs TRBV25-1 and TRBJ2-5; D is ambiguous. This CDR3 is built from 15 residues. CDR1 MGHDK and CDR2 SYGVNS come from the germline V gene. The germline V and J ends were trimmed by 0 bases and 5 bases, with 13 bases remaining between them. CDR3 bases: TGTGCCAGCAGTGAATATAAGGTTTCGGAGGAGACCCAGTACTTC. This translates into CASSEYKVSEETQYF.